The entry that follows covers one T cell receptor (beta chain) sequence. The antigen is undetermined. This CDR3 spans 14 amino acids. J gave up 0 bases and V 7 bases, and 7 bases lay outside the gene matches. Germline CDR1 and CDR2: SQVTM and ANQGSEA. This record comes from a study of read filtering for tumor transcriptome and immune sequencing. Findings and limits, study-wide: In IR-seq, single-read clonotypes were roughly 82% of clonotypes but approximately 4% of reads.

This library used around 400 ng RNA and molecular barcoded adaptors spanning alpha/delta and beta/gamma chains. TCRdb re-called the reads with MiXCR, one entry per CDR3 protein. The table records around 29,000 distinct CDR3 sequences, approximately 14% of them present only once. The chain has TRBV29-1 and TRBJ1-1; 8 bases are shared with TRBD1. The sequence was collected from a donor at least 40 years old with multiple myeloma. Sequenced: a population of CD138-negative cells sorted from bone marrow. CDR3 DNA sequence: TGCAGCGCTCGGACAGGGAGCATGAACACTGAAGCTTTCTTT. Protein: CSARTGSMNTEAFF.